At least ten counts were recorded for the clone carrying this T cell receptor beta chain. The CDR3 extends over 17 amino acids. The germline V gene has CDR1 PRHDT and CDR2 FYEKMQ (reference sequence). The junction had 7 bases not matched to a gene; V was cut back by 0 bases and J by 5 bases. These data come from a study of T cells after yellow fever vaccination. MiXCR was run by TCRdb on the 5' RACE reads, yielding one entry per CDR3 protein. Here the sample spans approximately 110,000 distinct CDR3 sequences, more than 6% being singletons. This clonotype was sampled from a man aged 18 to 30 who received the YFV17D yellow fever vaccine. V is TRBV13 and J is TRBJ2-2, with 9 nucleotides matching TRBD2. The sample in question was CD4+ T cells sorted from PBMCs, obtained roughly 10 days after the first yellow fever vaccination. The CDR3 region has the DNA TGTGCCAGCAGCTTAGGCCGGCGGGGGGGCCGAACCGGGGAGCTGTTTTTT. It is translated as CASSLGRRGGRTGELFF.